This paragraph reports one T cell receptor (beta chain). Its matching antigen is unknown. The data are from a study of T-cell memory formation after mild COVID-19. Overall study results and limits: From day 15 to 85, contracting clones were balanced between CD4 and CD8, whereas later expanders leaned toward CD4+. Pre-infection memory carried some responding clones, suggesting that cross-reactive memory joined.

The CDR3 sequence is 12 residues long. CDR1 is MNHEY and CDR2 is SVGEGT in the germline V gene. The V gene lost 5 bases and the J gene lost 7 bases, with 11 bases spanning the gap. TCRdb independently ran MiXCR on the 5' RACE reads; one entry per CDR3 protein. The sample lists a few hundred thousand distinct CDR3 sequences; just under 20% were seen once. The source material was PBMCs or a T cell subset sorted from them (not recorded which). The V call is TRBV6-2 or TRBV6-3, the J call TRBJ1-2, with a possible D match to TRBD1 (6 bases). The receptor comes from a man aged 18 to 30 who had mild COVID-19 (a few samples of this study predate the infection). Cell type and time point are not known. The CDR3 sequence: CASSIYRVGYTF. The CDR3 DNA follows: TGTGCCAGCAGTATCTACAGGGTTGGCTACACCTTC.